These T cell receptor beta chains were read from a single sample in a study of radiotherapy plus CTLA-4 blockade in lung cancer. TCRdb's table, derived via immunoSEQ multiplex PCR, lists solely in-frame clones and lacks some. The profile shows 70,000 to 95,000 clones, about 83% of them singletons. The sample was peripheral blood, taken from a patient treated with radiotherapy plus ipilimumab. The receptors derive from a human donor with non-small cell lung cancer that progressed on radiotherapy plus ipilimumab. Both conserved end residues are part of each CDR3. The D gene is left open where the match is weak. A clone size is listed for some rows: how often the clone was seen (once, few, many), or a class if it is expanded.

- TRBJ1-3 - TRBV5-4 TGTGCCAGCAGCTTGGAGGGGATTGAGGACACCATATATTTT CASSLEGIEDTIYF
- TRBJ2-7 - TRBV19 TGTGCCAGTAGTATAAAGGGCCGAAACGAGCAGTACTTC CASSIKGRNEQYF
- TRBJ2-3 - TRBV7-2 TGTGCCAGCGGAGCCCGATCTGCAGATACGCAGTATTTT CASGARSADTQYF
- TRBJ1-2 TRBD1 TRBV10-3 TGTGCCATCAGTGAGTCGGGGGGACAGGGGAGAACTAACTATGGCTACACCTTC CAISESGGQGRTNYGYTF
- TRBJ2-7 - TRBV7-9 TGTGCCAGCAGCTCGGCGGGCGCCTACGAGCAGTACTTC CASSSAGAYEQYF
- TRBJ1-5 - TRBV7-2 TGTGCCAGCAGCTTAGAGTGGGCAGGGTCTCAGCCCCAGCATTTT CASSLEWAGSQPQHF
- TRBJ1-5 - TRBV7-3 TGTGCCACCGGAACGATTAGCAATCAGCCCCAGCATTTT CATGTISNQPQHF
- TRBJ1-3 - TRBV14 TGTGCCAGCAGCCAAGAGACAGCTGGAAACACCATATATTTT CASSQETAGNTIYF
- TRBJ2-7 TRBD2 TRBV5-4 TGTGCCAGCAGCTTGGTGGGGGGGTCGCCTTCGGACTACTACGAGCAGTACTTC CASSLVGGSPSDYYEQYF
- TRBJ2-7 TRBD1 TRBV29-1 TGCAGCGTTGCCGGGACAGGGGGATACGAGCAGTACTTC CSVAGTGGYEQYF
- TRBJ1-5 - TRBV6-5 TGTGCCAGCAGTACTGGGGGGGGGCTCAATCAGCCCCAGCATTTT CASSTGGGLNQPQHF
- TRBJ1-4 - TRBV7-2 TGTGCCAGCAGCAAGAGTGCGGGAGCTAATGAAAAACTGTTTTTT CASSKSAGANEKLFF
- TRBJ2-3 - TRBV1 TGCACCAGCAGCCAGCGGGAGAAAACAGATACGCAGTATTTT CTSSQREKTDTQYF
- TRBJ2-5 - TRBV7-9 TGTGCCAGCAGCCTTAAAGAGACCCAGTACTTC CASSLKETQYF
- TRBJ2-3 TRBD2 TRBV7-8 TGTGCCAGCAGCTTATCGCGCTGGGCTAGCGGGGGTATGGCGCAGTATTTT CASSLSRWASGGMAQYF
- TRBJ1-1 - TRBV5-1 TGCGCCAGCACCCCCGACAGTATCCCCACTGAAGCTTTCTTT CASTPDSIPTEAFF
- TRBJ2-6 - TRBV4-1 TGCGCCAGCAGCCAGGGAGTCTCTGGGGCCAACGTCCTGACTTTC CASSQGVSGANVLTF
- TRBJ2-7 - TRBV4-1 TGCGCCAGCAGCCAAGAACGACAGGAACCAGTTTCCTACGAGCAGTACTTC CASSQERQEPVSYEQYF
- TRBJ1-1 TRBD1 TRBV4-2 TGTGCCAGCAGCCAAGGACAGGGGAACACTGAAGCTTTCTTT CASSQGQGNTEAFF
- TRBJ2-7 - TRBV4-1 TGCGCCAGCAGTCCGGGGGCCCCCTACGAGCAGTACTTC CASSPGAPYEQYF
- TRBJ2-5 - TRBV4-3 TGCGCCAGCAGCCAAGATCACGGGTCGCGGGGTAGGGTGACCCAGTACTTC CASSQDHGSRGRVTQYF
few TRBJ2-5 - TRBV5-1 TGCGCCAGCAGCCCGGGGGACCAATTCCAAGGGGCACAAGAGACCCAGTACTTC CASSPGDQFQGAQETQYF
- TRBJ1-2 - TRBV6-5 TGTGCCAGCAGTTACACCCAGGGGTGGGGCTATGGCTACACCTTC CASSYTQGWGYGYTF
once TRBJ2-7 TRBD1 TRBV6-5 TGTGCCAGCAGTTACTCCAGGGGGCGATCCTACGAGCAGTACTTC CASSYSRGRSYEQYF
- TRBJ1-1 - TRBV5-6 TGTGCCAGCAGCTTATTGGAGGCTTTCTTT CASSLLEAFF
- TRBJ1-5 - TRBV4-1 TGCGCCAGCAGCCAAGGGGGAGGTAGCAATCAGCCCCAGCATTTT CASSQGGGSNQPQHF
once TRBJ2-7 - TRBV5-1 TGCGCCAGCAGCTGGGGAATAGGGGCGGGCTACGAGCAGTACTTC CASSWGIGAGYEQYF
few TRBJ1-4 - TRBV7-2 TGTGCCAGCAGCTTAGCTGCAACTAATGAAAAACTGTTTTTT CASSLAATNEKLFF
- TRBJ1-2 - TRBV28 TGTGCCAGCAGCCCTCAGGGTGGCTACACCTTC CASSPQGGYTF
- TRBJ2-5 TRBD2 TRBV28 TGTGCCAGCAGTCGGCGCGGTAGCGGGGGGCGTCGGGTATCAGAGACCCAGTACTTC CASSRRGSGGRRVSETQYF
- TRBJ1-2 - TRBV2 TGTGCCAGCAGTGAAGAGGACCCGTACAGGGGCTACACCTTC CASSEEDPYRGYTF
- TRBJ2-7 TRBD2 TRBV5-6 TGTGCCAGCAGCTTGGGGACTAGCGGGAGTTACGAGCAGTACTTC CASSLGTSGSYEQYF
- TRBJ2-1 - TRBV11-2 TGTGCCAGCAGCTCGGGGGTAGTAATTCCTAACAATGAGCAGTTCTTC CASSSGVVIPNNEQFF
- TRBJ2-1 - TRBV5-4 TGTGCCAGCAGCTTGGGGGGGTCAAGCAGAACCTACAATGAGCAGTTCTTC CASSLGGSSRTYNEQFF
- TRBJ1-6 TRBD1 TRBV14 TGTGCCAGCAGGGGACAGGCGAACTCACCCCTCCACTTT CASRGQANSPLHF
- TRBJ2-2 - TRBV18 TGTGCCAGCTCACCAACGGTAGCGAACACCGGGGAGCTGTTTTTT CASSPTVANTGELFF
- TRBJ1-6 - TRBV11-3 TGTGCCAGCAGCTTATCTTCCAATTCACCCCTCCACTTT CASSLSSNSPLHF
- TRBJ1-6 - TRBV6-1 TGTGCCAGCAGTAGCCAGGGGCCATATAATTCACCCCTCCACTTT CASSSQGPYNSPLHF
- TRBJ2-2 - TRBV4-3 TGCGCCAGCAGCCAAGAGCTCATCCGAGCCGGGGAGCTGTTTTTT CASSQELIRAGELFF
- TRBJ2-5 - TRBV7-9 TGTGCCAGCAGCCGCCCCGGGCAGCCTCAAGAGACCCAGTACTTC CASSRPGQPQETQYF
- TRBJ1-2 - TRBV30 TGTGCCTGGACTCTACAGGGTGATAGCTATGGCTACACCTTC CAWTLQGDSYGYTF
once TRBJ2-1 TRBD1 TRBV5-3 TGTGCCAGAAGCTTTGACAGGGGGCTGTACAATGAGCAGTTCTTC CARSFDRGLYNEQFF
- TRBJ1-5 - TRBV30 TGTGCCTGGAGTGTATCGGGGTCAAGCAATCAGCCCCAGCATTTT CAWSVSGSSNQPQHF
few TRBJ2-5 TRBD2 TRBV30 TGTGCCTGGAGTGAACGGGGGGGCCGAGAGACCCAGTACTTC CAWSERGGRETQYF
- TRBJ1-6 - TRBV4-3 TGCGCCAGCAGCCAAGATAAGGGTGGTGGACCCCTCCACTTT CASSQDKGGGPLHF
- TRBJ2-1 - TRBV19 TGTGCCAGTAGTGCTCAGGGTTATGAGCAGTTCTTC CASSAQGYEQFF
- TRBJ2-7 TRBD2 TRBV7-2 TGTGCCAGCAGCTTACGGGAGGGCTACGAGCAGTACTTC CASSLREGYEQYF
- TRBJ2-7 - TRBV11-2 TGTGCCAGCAGCTTAGCGTACGAGCAGTACTTC CASSLAYEQYF
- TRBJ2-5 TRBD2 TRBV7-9 TGTGCCAGCAGCTGGGGGGGTGAGACCCAGTACTTC CASSWGGETQYF
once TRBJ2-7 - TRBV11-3 TGTGCCAGCAGCGGAGCGGGACAGACAACCTACGAGCAGTACTTC CASSGAGQTTYEQYF
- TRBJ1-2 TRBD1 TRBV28 TGTGCCAGCAGAAGGGACAGTAGGAACTATGGCTACACCTTC CASRRDSRNYGYTF
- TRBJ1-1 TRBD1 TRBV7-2 TGTGCCAGCAGGAAGGGACAGGAAAACACTGAAGCTTTCTTT CASRKGQENTEAFF